This entry features one T cell receptor beta chain sequence. This sample was taken from a study of T cell responses to AZD1222 COVID-19 vaccine. Looked up from germline, CDR1 is SGHRS and CDR2 is YFSETQ. The V end lost 0 bases, the J end lost 7 bases, and 8 bases lay between the germline ends. This CDR3 contains 13 residues. Here immunoSEQ multiplex PCR was the method, and the copy in TCRdb shows in-frame clones only, minus some. Among about 55,000 clones listed, approximately 80% were seen once. This chain links TRBV5-1 with TRBJ1-5; tentative D call: TRBD1 (5 bases). This receptor was obtained from an adult who received the AZD1222 COVID-19 vaccine. The sample here was peripheral blood, taken 28 days after the second AZD1222 dose. CDR3: CASSLGGDQPQHF. DNA for the CDR3: TGCGCCAGCAGCTTGGGAGGGGACCAGCCCCAGCATTTT. The full variable domain, rest sourced from reference TRBV5-1 and TRBJ1-5, is KAGVTQTPRYLIKTRGQQVTLSCSPISGHRSVSWYQQTPGQGLQFLFEYFSETQRNKGNFPGRFSGRQFSNSRSEMNVSTLELGDSALYLCASSLGGDQPQHFGDGTRLSIL.